This TCR beta chain was retrieved from a study of blood T cell repertoires in COVID-19. This clone was observed a single time. Profiled with immunoSEQ multiplex PCR; TCRdb holds only in-frame clones, not every one. This table has 270,000 or so clones, more than 65% appearing once. V shed 6 bases and J shed 6 bases, with 14 bases lying between them. The CDR3 spans 13 residues. The sequenced sample was PBMCs or T cells enriched from blood (not recorded which). V is TRBV12-3 or TRBV12-4 and J is TRBJ1-1; the D is unclear. The TCR was taken from a man aged 45-65 years who had recovered from COVID-19. CDR3 sequence reads: CASRVMVYAEAFF. CDR3 sequence (DNA): TGTGCCAGCAGGGTTATGGTCTACGCTGAAGCTTTCTTT.